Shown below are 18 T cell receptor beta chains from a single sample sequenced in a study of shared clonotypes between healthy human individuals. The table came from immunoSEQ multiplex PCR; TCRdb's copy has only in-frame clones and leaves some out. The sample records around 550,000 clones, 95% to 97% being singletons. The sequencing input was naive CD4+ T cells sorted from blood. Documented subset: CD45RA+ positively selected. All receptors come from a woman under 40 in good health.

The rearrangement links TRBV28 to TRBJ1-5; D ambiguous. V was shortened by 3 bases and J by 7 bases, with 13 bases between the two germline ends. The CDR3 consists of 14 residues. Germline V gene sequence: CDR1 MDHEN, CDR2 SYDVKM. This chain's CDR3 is CASSLIGSGQPQHF. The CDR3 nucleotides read TGTGCCAGCAGTTTGATCGGGAGTGGACAGCCCCAGCATTTT.

The CDR3 region is CASRTGTGTYEQYF. As DNA, the CDR3 is TGTGCCAGCAGAACCGGGACAGGGACCTACGAGCAGTACTTC. V gene TRBV6-6 combines with J gene TRBJ2-5, with 9 bases lining up with TRBD1. With the DNA end fitting TRBJ2-7 better, the J assignment may be wrong. The CDR3 has 14 residues. Germline CDR1 is MNHNY and CDR2 is SVGAGI (reference sequence).

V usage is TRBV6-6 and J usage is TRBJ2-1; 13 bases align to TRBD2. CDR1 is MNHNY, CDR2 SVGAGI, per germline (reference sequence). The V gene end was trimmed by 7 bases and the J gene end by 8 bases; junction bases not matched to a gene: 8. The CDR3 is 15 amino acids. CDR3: CASNIRTSGSYEQFF. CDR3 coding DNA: TGTGCCAGCAACATCCGGACTAGCGGGAGCTATGAGCAGTTCTTC.

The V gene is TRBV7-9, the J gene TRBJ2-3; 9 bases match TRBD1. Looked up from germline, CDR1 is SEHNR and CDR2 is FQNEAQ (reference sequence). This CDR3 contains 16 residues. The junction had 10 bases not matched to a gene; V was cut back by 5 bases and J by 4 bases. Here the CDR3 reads CASSLGQGLGADTQYF. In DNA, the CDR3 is TGTGCCAGCAGCCTCGGACAGGGGCTGGGGGCAGATACGCAGTATTTT.

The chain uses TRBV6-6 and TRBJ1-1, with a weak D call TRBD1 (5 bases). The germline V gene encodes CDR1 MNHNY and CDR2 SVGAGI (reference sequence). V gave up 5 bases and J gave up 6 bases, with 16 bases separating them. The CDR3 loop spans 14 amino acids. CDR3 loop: CASSRPGTRAEAFF. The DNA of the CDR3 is TGTGCCAGCAGTCGACCAGGGACGAGAGCTGAAGCTTTCTTT.

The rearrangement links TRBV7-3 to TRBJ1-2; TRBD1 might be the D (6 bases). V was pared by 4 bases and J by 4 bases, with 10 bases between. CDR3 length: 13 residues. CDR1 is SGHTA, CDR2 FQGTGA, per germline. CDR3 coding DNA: TGTGCCAGCAGCTCAGGGGAGGTCTATGGCTACACCTTC. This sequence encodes CASSSGEVYGYTF.

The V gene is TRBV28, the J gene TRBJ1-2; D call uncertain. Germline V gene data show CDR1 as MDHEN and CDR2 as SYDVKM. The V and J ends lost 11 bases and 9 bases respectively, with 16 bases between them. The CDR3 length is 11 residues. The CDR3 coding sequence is TGTGCCGCCAGCAGCCCCCCGAGCTACACCTTC. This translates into CAASSPPSYTF.

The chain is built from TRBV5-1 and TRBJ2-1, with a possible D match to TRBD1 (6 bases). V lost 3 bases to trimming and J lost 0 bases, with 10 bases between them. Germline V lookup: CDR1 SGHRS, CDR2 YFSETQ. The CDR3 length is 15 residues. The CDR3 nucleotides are TGCGCCAGCAGCTCGGACAGCAGCTCCTACAATGAGCAGTTCTTC. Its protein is CASSSDSSSYNEQFF.

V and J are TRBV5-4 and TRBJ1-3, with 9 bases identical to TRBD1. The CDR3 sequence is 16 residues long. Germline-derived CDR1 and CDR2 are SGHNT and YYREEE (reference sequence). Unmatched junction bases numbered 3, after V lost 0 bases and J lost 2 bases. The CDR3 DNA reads TGTGCCAGCAGCTTGGACAGGGGGCGCCCTGGAAACACCATATATTTT. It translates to CASSLDRGRPGNTIYF. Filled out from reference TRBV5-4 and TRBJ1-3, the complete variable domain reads ETGVTQSPTHLIKTRGQQVTLRCSSQSGHNTVSWYQQALGQGPQFIFQYYREEENGRGNFPPRFSGLQFPNYSSELNVNALELDDSALYLCASSLDRGRPGNTIYFGEGSWLTVV.

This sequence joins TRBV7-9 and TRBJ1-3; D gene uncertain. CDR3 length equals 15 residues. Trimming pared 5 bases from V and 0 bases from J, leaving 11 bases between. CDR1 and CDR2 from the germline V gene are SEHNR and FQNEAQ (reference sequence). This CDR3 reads CASSPPVLSGNTIYF. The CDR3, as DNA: TGTGCCAGCAGCCCGCCGGTCCTCTCTGGAAACACCATATATTTT.

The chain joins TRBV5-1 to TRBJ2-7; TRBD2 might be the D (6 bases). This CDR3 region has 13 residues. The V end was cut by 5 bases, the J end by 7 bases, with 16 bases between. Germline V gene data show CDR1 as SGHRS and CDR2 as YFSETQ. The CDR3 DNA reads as TGCGCCAGCAGGAGAGGACCAGGAGGGGAGCAGTACTTC. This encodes CASRRGPGGEQYF.

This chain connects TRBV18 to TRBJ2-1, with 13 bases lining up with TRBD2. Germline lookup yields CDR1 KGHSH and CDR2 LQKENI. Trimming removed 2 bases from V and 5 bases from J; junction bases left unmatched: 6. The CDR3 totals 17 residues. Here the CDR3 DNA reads TGTGCCAGCTCACCAGCGGGGGGACTAGCGGGGAACAATGAGCAGTTCTTC. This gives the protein CASSPAGGLAGNNEQFF.

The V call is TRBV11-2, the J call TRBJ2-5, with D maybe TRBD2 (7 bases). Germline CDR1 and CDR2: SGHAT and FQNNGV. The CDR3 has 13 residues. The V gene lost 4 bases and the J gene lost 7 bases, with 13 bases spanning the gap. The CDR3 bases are TGTGCCAGCAGCTCCGCGGGGGCAGGGACCCAGTACTTC. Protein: CASSSAGAGTQYF.

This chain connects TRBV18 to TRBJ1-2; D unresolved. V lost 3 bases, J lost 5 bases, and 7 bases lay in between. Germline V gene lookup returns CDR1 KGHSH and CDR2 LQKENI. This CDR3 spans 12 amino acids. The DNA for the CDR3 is TGTGCCAGCTCACCGGATATGTATGGCTACACCTTC. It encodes CASSPDMYGYTF.

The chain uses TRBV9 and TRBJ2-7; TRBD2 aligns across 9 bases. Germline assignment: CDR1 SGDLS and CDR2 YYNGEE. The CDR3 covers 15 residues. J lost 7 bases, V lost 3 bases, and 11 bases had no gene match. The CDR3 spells CASSATGLAVGEQYF. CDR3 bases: TGTGCCAGCAGCGCCACGGGACTAGCTGTGGGAGAGCAGTACTTC.

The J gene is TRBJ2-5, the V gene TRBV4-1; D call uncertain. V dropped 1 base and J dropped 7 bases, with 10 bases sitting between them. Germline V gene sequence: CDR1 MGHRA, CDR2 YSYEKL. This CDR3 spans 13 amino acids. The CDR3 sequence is CASSQGYSGTQYF. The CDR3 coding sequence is TGCGCCAGCAGCCAAGGCTACTCAGGGACCCAGTACTTC.

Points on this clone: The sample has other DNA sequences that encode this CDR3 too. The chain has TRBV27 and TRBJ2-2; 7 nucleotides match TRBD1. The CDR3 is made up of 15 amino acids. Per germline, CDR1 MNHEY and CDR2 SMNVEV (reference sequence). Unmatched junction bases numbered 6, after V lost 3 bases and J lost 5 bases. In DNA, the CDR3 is TGTGCCAGCAGTTTGAGGGGGCGCGGTACCGGGGAGCTGTTTTTT. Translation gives CASSLRGRGTGELFF.

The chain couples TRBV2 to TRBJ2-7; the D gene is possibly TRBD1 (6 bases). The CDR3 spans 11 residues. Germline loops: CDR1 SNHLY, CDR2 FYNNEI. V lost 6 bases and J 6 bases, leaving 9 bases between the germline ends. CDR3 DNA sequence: TGTGCCAGCAGAACGGACAGCGAGCAGTACTTC. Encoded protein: CASRTDSEQYF.